The 16 T cell receptor beta chains listed next were all sequenced from one sample in a study of cytomegalovirus exposure and HLA in healthy donors. The PCR used 60 Vbeta and 13 Jbeta primers. The assay was immunoSEQ multiplex PCR, and TCRdb's table has in-frame clones only and misses some. Of under 200,000 clones in the sample, around 83% are singletons; the top ten hold less than 1%. Sequenced input: PBMCs. The origin of the receptors is a girl under 10 years old in good health and CMV-seropositive.

V gene TRBV29-1 combines with J gene TRBJ2-5, with 9 bases fitting TRBD1. Germline V CDR1 and CDR2: SQVTM, ANQGSEA. Trimming took 7 bases from V and 4 from J; bases not matched to a gene: 7. The CDR3 consists of 13 residues. CDR3 DNA: TGCAGCGCTCAACAGGGGGCCGGAGAGACCCAGTACTTC. It yields the protein CSAQQGAGETQYF.

The chain links TRBV20-1 to TRBJ2-7; a possible D gene is TRBD2 (6 bases). The CDR3 is 11 residues long. Germline-derived CDR1 and CDR2 are DFQATT and SNEGSKA (reference sequence). V was clipped by 7 bases and J by 2 bases, with 9 bases between them. The CDR3 loop reads CSGRGAYEQYF. The CDR3 DNA is TGCAGTGGGAGGGGAGCCTACGAGCAGTACTTC.

This clone was observed a handful of times. J is TRBJ2-5 and V is TRBV9, with D perhaps matching TRBD1 (6 bases). There are 16 residues in the CDR3. CDR1 SGDLS and CDR2 YYNGEE come from the germline V gene. Trimming cost V 4 bases and J 4 bases, with 20 bases left between them. The CDR3 spells CASSHSGAGQRETQYF. In nucleotides, the CDR3 is TGTGCCAGCAGCCATTCAGGGGCCGGCCAGCGAGAGACCCAGTACTTC. The complete variable domain, with remaining parts taken from reference TRBV9 and TRBJ2-5, reads DSGVTQTPKHLITATGQRVTLRCSPRSGDLSVYWYQQSLDQGLQFLIQYYNGEERAKGNILERFSAQQFPDLHSELNLSSLELGDSALYFCASSHSGAGQRETQYFGPGTRLLVL.

This clone appeared a single time. The chain employs TRBV28 and TRBJ2-7; possibly TRBD2 for D (5 bases). V lost 5 bases and J 6 bases, leaving 17 bases between the germline ends. CDR3 length: 14 amino acids. Germline-derived CDR1 and CDR2 are MDHEN and SYDVKM. This chain's CDR3 is CASSLGSGYSEQYF. The CDR3 DNA reads TGTGCCAGCAGTCTGGGGAGTGGGTACAGCGAGCAGTACTTC. Drawing the rest from reference TRBV28 and TRBJ2-7, the complete variable domain is DVKVTQSSRYLVKRTGEKVFLECVQDMDHENMFWYRQDPGLGLRLIYFSYDVKMKEKGDIPEGYSVSREKKERFSLILESASTNQTSMYLCASSLGSGYSEQYFGPGTRLTVT.

This clone was observed a handful of times. The chain carries TRBV6-4 and TRBJ2-2, with 9 nucleotides matching TRBD1. This CDR3 is built from 14 residues. The junction had 0 bases not matched to a gene; V was cut back by 4 bases and J by 3 bases. The germline V gene has CDR1 MRHNA and CDR2 SNTAGT. The CDR3 is CASSGTGDTGELFF. In nucleotides, the CDR3 is TGTGCCAGCAGTGGGACAGGGGACACCGGGGAGCTGTTTTTT.

V usage is TRBV27 and J usage is TRBJ2-7, with 9 bases fitting TRBD1. The length of the CDR3 is 15 residues. J was trimmed by 3 bases and V by 6 bases; bases with no gene match: 9. The germline V gene encodes CDR1 MNHEY and CDR2 SMNVEV (reference sequence). This CDR3 is CASSLGYRGLYEQYF. The CDR3 region has the DNA TGTGCCAGCAGCTTAGGGTACAGGGGGCTCTACGAGCAGTACTTC.

The gene calls are TRBV5-5 and TRBJ2-5; 10 bases map to TRBD2. CDR3 length equals 16 residues. Germline trimming cut 0 bases from V and 2 bases from J; bases unmatched to any gene: 4. Looked up from germline, CDR1 is SGHKS and CDR2 is YYEKEE (reference sequence). In nucleotides, the CDR3 is TGTGCCAGCAGCTTGGGGGCTAGCGGGAGACAAGAGACCCAGTACTTC. This encodes CASSLGASGRQETQYF.

The chain combines TRBV5-1 with TRBJ2-1; D might be TRBD1 (6 bases). The CDR3 extends over 15 amino acids. CDR1 is SGHRS and CDR2 is YFSETQ in the germline V gene. Trimming took 0 bases from V and 8 from J, leaving 15 bases between them. The CDR3 sequence: CASSLDFTEGDEQFF. The CDR3 DNA follows: TGCGCCAGCAGCTTGGATTTCACCGAGGGGGATGAGCAGTTCTTC.

The chain couples TRBV12-5 to TRBJ2-3; the match to TRBD2 covers 10 bases. V dropped 6 bases and J dropped 5; count of bases not matched to a gene: 2. The CDR3 is made up of 13 amino acids. Germline values: CDR1 LGHNT, CDR2 FRNRAP. CDR3 sequence: CASGASGGDTQYF. In DNA, the CDR3 is TGTGCTAGTGGGGCTAGCGGGGGAGATACGCAGTATTTT. Full variable domain (missing parts from reference TRBV12-5 and TRBJ2-3): DARVTQTPRHKVTEMGQEVTMRCQPILGHNTVFWYRQTMMQGLELLAYFRNRAPLDDSGMPKDRFSAEMPDATLATLKIQPSEPRDSAVYFCASGASGGDTQYFGPGTRLTVL.

This sequence joins TRBV30 and TRBJ2-3; TRBD1 aligns across 8 bases. Germline V gene data show CDR1 as GTSNPN and CDR2 as SVGIG (reference sequence). Trimming at V came to 3 bases and at J to 3 bases, leaving 5 bases not matched to a gene. This CDR3 region has 14 residues. The CDR3, as DNA: TGTGCCTGGAGCCAGGGGGCCGGGACAGATACGCAGTATTTT. Translated, it gives CAWSQGAGTDTQYF.

The chain recombines TRBV2 with TRBJ1-3, with 8 nucleotides matching TRBD1. The CDR3 has 16 amino acids. J was trimmed by 4 bases and V by 7 bases; bases with no gene match: 12. Germline V CDR1 and CDR2: SNHLY, FYNNEI. The CDR3, as DNA: TGTGCCAGCAAGAATTTTCAGGGGGCGAGCGGAAACACCATATATTTT. The encoded protein is CASKNFQGASGNTIYF.

V is TRBV4-1 and J is TRBJ2-3; TRBD2 matches at 7 bases. The CDR3 extends over 17 amino acids. CDR1 is MGHRA, CDR2 YSYEKL, per germline. V lost 0 bases to trimming and J lost 1 base; unmatched junction nucleotides: 7. The CDR3 spells CASSQDGAGVGTDTQYF. For the CDR3, the DNA is TGCGCCAGCAGCCAAGATGGGGCGGGAGTAGGCACAGATACGCAGTATTTT.

The V gene is TRBV11-2, the J gene TRBJ2-2; TRBD1 is a possible D gene (5 bases). V was clipped by 1 base and J by 4 bases, with 13 bases between them. Germline V CDR1 and CDR2: SGHAT, FQNNGV. This CDR3 is built from 16 residues. The CDR3 here is CASSLGGVRGTGELFF. CDR3 bases: TGTGCCAGCAGCTTAGGCGGAGTTAGGGGCACCGGGGAGCTGTTTTTT.

The rearrangement joins TRBV30 to TRBJ2-1, with 13 bases aligning to TRBD2. Trimming cost V 8 bases and J 8 bases; bases outside gene matches: 6. The CDR3 is 13 residues long. In germline, CDR1 is GTSNPN, CDR2 SVGIG (reference sequence). CDR3 protein: CARTSGRAYEQFF. The CDR3 nucleotides are TGTGCCCGAACTAGCGGGAGGGCCTATGAGCAGTTCTTC.

The chain links TRBV28 to TRBJ2-1; 7 bases match TRBD1. The germline CDR1 and CDR2 sequences are MDHEN and SYDVKM. V trimming: 8 bases; J trimming: 2 bases; junction bases outside the gene matches: 9. The CDR3 is made up of 15 amino acids. CDR3 DNA: TGTGCCAGCTTTCCCCGACAGGGACCCTACAATGAGCAGTTCTTC. Residues: CASFPRQGPYNEQFF. Looking up the rest from reference TRBV28 and TRBJ2-1 gives the full variable domain: DVKVTQSSRYLVKRTGEKVFLECVQDMDHENMFWYRQDPGLGLRLIYFSYDVKMKEKGDIPEGYSVSREKKERFSLILESASTNQTSMYLCASFPRQGPYNEQFFGPGTRLTVL.

Only a few counts were recorded for this clone. CDR3 coding DNA: TGTGCCAGCAGCCCCCCCCGGACAGGGGACACCGGGGAGCTGTTTTTT. It translates to CASSPPRTGDTGELFF. The rearrangement uses TRBV5-4 and TRBJ2-2, with 9 bases fitting TRBD1. The germline V gene encodes CDR1 SGHNT and CDR2 YYREEE (reference sequence). J gave up 3 bases and V 4 bases, and 7 bases lay outside the gene matches. The CDR3 consists of 16 residues.